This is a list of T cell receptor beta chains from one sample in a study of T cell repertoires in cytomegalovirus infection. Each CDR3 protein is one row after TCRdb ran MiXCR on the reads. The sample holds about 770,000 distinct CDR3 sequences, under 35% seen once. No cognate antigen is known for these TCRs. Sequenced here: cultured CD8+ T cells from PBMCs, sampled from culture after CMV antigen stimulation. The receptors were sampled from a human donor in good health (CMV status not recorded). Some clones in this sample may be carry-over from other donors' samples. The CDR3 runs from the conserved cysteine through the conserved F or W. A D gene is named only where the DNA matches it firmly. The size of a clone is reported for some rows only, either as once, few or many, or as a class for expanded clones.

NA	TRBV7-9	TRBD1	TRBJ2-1	TGTGCCAGCAGCCCGAGGGACCGGGACAGGGTAGGGAGCTCCTACAATGAGCAGTTCTTC	CASSPRDRDRVGSSYNEQFF
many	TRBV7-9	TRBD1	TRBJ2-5	TGTGCCAGCAGCTACAGGGGGCCGGGGGAGACCCAGTACTTC	CASSYRGPGETQYF
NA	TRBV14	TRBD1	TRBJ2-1	TGTGCCAGCAGCCAGACGGGACAGGGGAGCTACAATGAGCAGTTCTTC	CASSQTGQGSYNEQFF
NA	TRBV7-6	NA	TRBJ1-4	TGTGCCAGCAGCTTGGGAGGGGATGGTGAAAAACTGTTTTTT	CASSLGGDGEKLFF
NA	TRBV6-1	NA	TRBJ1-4	TGTGCCAGCAGGCCGGGACCCCATGAAAAACTGTTTTTT	CASRPGPHEKLFF
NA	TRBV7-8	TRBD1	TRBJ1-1	TGTGCCAGCAGCTTAGGTTATTACAGGGGGCCGAACACTGAAGCTTTCTTT	CASSLGYYRGPNTEAFF
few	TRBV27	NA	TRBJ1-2	TGTGCCAGCAGTCCCATACCGTTTACGTCAGGTGGCTACACCTTC	CASSPIPFTSGGYTF
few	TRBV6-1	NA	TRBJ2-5	TGTGCCAGCAGTTATGGGTATGAGACCCAGTACTTC	CASSYGYETQYF
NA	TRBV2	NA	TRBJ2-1	TGTGCCAGTCTTCAGGGGCTGGGTGAGCAGTTCTTC	CASLQGLGEQFF
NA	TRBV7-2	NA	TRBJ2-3	TGTGCCAGCACGCTAACGGGCCAGGGGTATACAGATACGCAGTATTTT	CASTLTGQGYTDTQYF
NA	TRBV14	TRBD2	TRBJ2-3	TGTGCCAGCAGCCGGGACTACTCAAACACAGATACGCAGTATTTT	CASSRDYSNTDTQYF
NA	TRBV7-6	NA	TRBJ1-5	TGTGCCAGCAGCTTAACAGGCCCCTTAGGGCCCCAGCATTTT	CASSLTGPLGPQHF
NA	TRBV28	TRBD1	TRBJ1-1	TGTGCCAGCAGTACAGGGGGATTAAACACTGAAGCTTTCTTT	CASSTGGLNTEAFF
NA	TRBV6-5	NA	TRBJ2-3	TGTGCCAGCAGTTACCTGACTACAAGCACAGATACGCAGTATTTT	CASSYLTTSTDTQYF
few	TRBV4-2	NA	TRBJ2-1	TGTGCCAGCAGCCAAGATAGGCTAGAAACTTACAATGAGCAGTTCTTC	CASSQDRLETYNEQFF
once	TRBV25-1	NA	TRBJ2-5	TGTGCCAGCACCTCTAGCAGGGGATTCGAGACCCAGTACTTC	CASTSSRGFETQYF
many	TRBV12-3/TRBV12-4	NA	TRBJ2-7	TGTGCCAGCAGTTTACCCGGGACCTCTAACGAGCAGTACTTC	CASSLPGTSNEQYF
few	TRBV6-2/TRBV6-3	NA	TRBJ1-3	TGTGCCAGCAGTTACTCGTTACAGGACCGCTCTGGAAACACCATATATTTT	CASSYSLQDRSGNTIYF
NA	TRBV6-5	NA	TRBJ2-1	TGTGCCAGCAGTTATGTGACTAGGGGATACAATGAGCAGTTCTTC	CASSYVTRGYNEQFF
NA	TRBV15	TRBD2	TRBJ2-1	TGTGCCACCAGCAGAGTGGCGGGGGGTTTCCATGAGCAGTTCTTC	CATSRVAGGFHEQFF
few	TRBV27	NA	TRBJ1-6	TGTGCCAGCAGTTTTCATCCGTCCGACAGGCCCATGGGTAATTCACCCCTCCACTTT	CASSFHPSDRPMGNSPLHF
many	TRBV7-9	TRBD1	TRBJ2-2	TGTGCCAGCACCGGGACAGGGGAGGACACCGGGGAGCTGTTTTTT	CASTGTGEDTGELFF
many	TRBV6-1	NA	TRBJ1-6	TGTGCCAGCGGTCTTCACGGACAGCTAGCTTTTTCCTATAATTCACCCCTCCACTTT	CASGLHGQLAFSYNSPLHF
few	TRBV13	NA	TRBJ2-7	TGTGCCAGCAGCTTTCCGGGGGGCAATAGCCACGAGCAGTACTTC	CASSFPGGNSHEQYF
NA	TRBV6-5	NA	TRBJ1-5	TGTGCCAGCAGTCCCTCCCCAGCCTATCAGCCCCAGCATTTT	CASSPSPAYQPQHF
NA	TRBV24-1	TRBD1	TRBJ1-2	TGTGCCACCAGTGATCGGACAGGCTATGGCTACACCTTC	CATSDRTGYGYTF
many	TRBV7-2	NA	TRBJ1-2	TGTGCCAGCAGCTTGGCAGGGAGGTCCTATGGCTACACCTTC	CASSLAGRSYGYTF
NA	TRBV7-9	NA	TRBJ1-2	TGTGCCAGCAGCTCAGGACAGAAAATCTATGGCTACACCTTC	CASSSGQKIYGYTF
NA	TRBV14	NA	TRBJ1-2	TGTGCCAGTGTCGTGTGGGGCGGCTATGGCTACACCTTC	CASVVWGGYGYTF
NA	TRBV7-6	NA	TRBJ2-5	TGTGCCAGCAGCTTATGGCAGGGAGAGACCCAGTACTTC	CASSLWQGETQYF
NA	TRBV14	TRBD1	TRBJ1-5	TGTGCCAGCACCGGACAGGGGGGGCTCTTAGCCCAGCATTTT	CASTGQGGLLAQHF
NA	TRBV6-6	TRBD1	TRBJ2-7	TGTGCCAGCAGTCTAGGACAGGACTTAGTCTCCTACGAGCAGTACTTC	CASSLGQDLVSYEQYF
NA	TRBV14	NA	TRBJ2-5	TGTGCCAGCAGCCAAGTCCGGGAAAGAGAGACCCAGTACTTC	CASSQVRERETQYF
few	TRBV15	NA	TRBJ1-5	TGTGCCACCAGCAGAGTCACCAATCAGCCCCAGCATTTT	CATSRVTNQPQHF
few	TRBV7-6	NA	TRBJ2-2	TGTGCCAGCAGCTTAGCGAAGAGCGGGCTCAACACCGGGGAGCTGTTTTTT	CASSLAKSGLNTGELFF
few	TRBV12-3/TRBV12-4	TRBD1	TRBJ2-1	TGTGCCAGCAGCACCGGGACAGGAGATTACAATGAGCAGTTCTTC	CASSTGTGDYNEQFF
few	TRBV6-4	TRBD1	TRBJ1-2	TGTGCCAGCACTAGGGGGCTTATCATCAATGGCTACACCTTC	CASTRGLIINGYTF
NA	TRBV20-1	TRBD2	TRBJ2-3	TGCAGTGCTAGAGATCGGGGTCTAGCGGGTCCCACAGATACGCAGTATTTT	CSARDRGLAGPTDTQYF
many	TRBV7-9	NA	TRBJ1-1	TGTGCCATCCGATCAGGTACGAACACTGAAGCTTTCTTT	CAIRSGTNTEAFF